The 8 T cell receptor beta chains presented below share a single source sample, sequenced in a study of T cells after posttransplantation cyclophosphamide (TCRdb year 2016). Libraries were made using the immunoSEQ multiplex PCR assay. TCRdb re-hosts the immuneACCESS table, in-frame sequences only. Its copies lack some clones; in the studies checked, an unresolved V gene accounts for under half of them, and the cause for the rest is not known. Across this sample there are 4,000 or so clones, with 69% seen only once. The top ten clonotypes cover approximately 44% of the sample. This sample's treatment or condition label indicates: high-dose cyclophosphamide on days +3 and +4 as single-agent GVHD prophylaxis. For conditioning, the PTCy patients got busulfan and fludarabine, then a related or unrelated marrow graft, followed by cyclophosphamide on days +3 and +4. The input for sequencing was CD8+ T cells sorted from PBMCs, taken 950 to 1,200 days after allogeneic stem cell transplant with posttransplant cyclophosphamide. These receptors all stem from a female patient in her 40s who received an allogeneic stem cell transplant from a related donor, was CMV-positive, and had no GVHD. After a transplant, some T cells may have been passed on by the graft donor.

The chain employs TRBV11-2 and TRBJ2-6; unclear D gene. Trimming cost V 1 base and J 0 bases, with 4 bases left between them. The CDR3 sequence is 15 residues long. Germline values: CDR1 SGHAT, CDR2 FQNNGV. In nucleotides, the CDR3 is TGTGCCAGCAGCTTAGGAGACTCTGGGGCCAACGTCCTGACTTTC. Protein sequence: CASSLGDSGANVLTF.

The genes are TRBV10-3 and TRBJ1-1; D gene unclear. Germline V gene sequence: CDR1 ENHRY, CDR2 SYGVKD. V lost 0 bases and J lost 0, with 11 bases in between. The CDR3 contains 16 residues. The CDR3 DNA sequence: TGTGCCATCAGTGAGTCGATGCAGCGAATGAACACTGAAGCTTTCTTT. It specifies CAISESMQRMNTEAFF.

Remarks on this clone: Other DNA sequences from this sample encode an identical CDR3 as well. The chain uses TRBV9 and TRBJ2-7, with a weak D call TRBD1 (6 bases). V lost 8 bases and J lost 2, with 20 bases in between. The V gene's germline CDR1 is SGDLS and CDR2 YYNGEE. This CDR3 has 15 amino acids. DNA of the CDR3: TGTGCCAGTAGTTTCGGGCAGGGGACGGCCTACGAGCAGTACTTC. This sequence encodes CASSFGQGTAYEQYF. Full variable domain (outside the CDR3, taken from reference TRBV9 and TRBJ2-7): DSGVTQTPKHLITATGQRVTLRCSPRSGDLSVYWYQQSLDQGLQFLIQYYNGEERAKGNILERFSAQQFPDLHSELNLSSLELGDSALYFCASSFGQGTAYEQYFGPGTRLTVT.

This clone was seen once. The chain carries TRBV19 and TRBJ2-7; D possibly corresponds to TRBD2 (5 bases). The length of the CDR3 is 15 residues. Trimming shortened V by 0 bases and J by 0 bases, and 9 bases separated the two germline ends. CDR1 is LNHDA and CDR2 is SQIVND in the germline V gene (reference sequence). The CDR3 DNA sequence: TGTGCCAGTAGTATAGAAGTGGGGAGCTCCTACGAGCAGTACTTC. Encoded protein: CASSIEVGSSYEQYF. Full variable domain (rest looked up from reference TRBV19 and TRBJ2-7): DGGITQSPKYLFRKEGQNVTLSCEQNLNHDAMYWYRQDPGQGLRLIYYSQIVNDFQKGDIAEGYSVSREKKESFPLTVTSAQKNPTAFYLCASSIEVGSSYEQYFGPGTRLTVT.

The rearrangement links TRBV7-9 to TRBJ2-7; 10 bases match TRBD2. V shed 5 bases, J shed 3 bases, and the junction held 10 bases outside the gene matches. The CDR3 has 16 amino acids. Per germline, CDR1 SEHNR and CDR2 FQNEAQ (reference sequence). CDR3 sequence: CASSLLTSGEVYEQYF. The CDR3 nucleotides are TGTGCCAGCAGCCTTCTCACTAGCGGGGAGGTCTACGAGCAGTACTTC. The variable domain in full, completed from reference TRBV7-9 and TRBJ2-7, reads DTGVSQNPRHKITKRGQNVTFRCDPISEHNRLYWYRQTLGQGPEFLTYFQNEAQLEKSRLLSDRFSAERPKGSFSTLEIQRTEQGDSAMYLCASSLLTSGEVYEQYFGPGTRLTVT.

Regarding this clone: The same CDR3 is also encoded by other DNA sequences in this sample. The chain is built from TRBV9 and TRBJ2-7, with D perhaps TRBD1 (6 bases). The germline V gene encodes CDR1 SGDLS and CDR2 YYNGEE. The CDR3 has 15 residues. V was pared by 5 bases and J by 4 bases, with 19 bases between. The chain's CDR3 is CASSFGQGTAYEQYF. CDR3 DNA sequence: TGTGCCAGCAGTTTCGGGCAGGGGACGGCATACGAGCAGTACTTC.

The rearrangement uses TRBV19 and TRBJ2-7; D is perhaps TRBD2 (5 bases). Germline-derived CDR1 and CDR2 are LNHDA and SQIVND (reference sequence). This CDR3 is built from 14 residues. CDR3 in DNA: TGTTTTTTTTTCAAGCAGAGGGCGGCATACGAGCAGTACTTC. It encodes CFFFKQRAAYEQYF.

V gene TRBV4-3 combines with J gene TRBJ1-2, with 7 bases matching TRBD1. The CDR3 consists of 16 residues. Germline CDR1 is LGHNA and CDR2 is YSLEER. J lost 3 bases, V lost 0 bases, and 7 bases had no gene match. This chain's CDR3 is CASSQDLGTGDYGYTF. Written as DNA, the CDR3 is TGCGCCAGCAGCCAAGATCTCGGCACAGGGGACTATGGCTACACCTTC.